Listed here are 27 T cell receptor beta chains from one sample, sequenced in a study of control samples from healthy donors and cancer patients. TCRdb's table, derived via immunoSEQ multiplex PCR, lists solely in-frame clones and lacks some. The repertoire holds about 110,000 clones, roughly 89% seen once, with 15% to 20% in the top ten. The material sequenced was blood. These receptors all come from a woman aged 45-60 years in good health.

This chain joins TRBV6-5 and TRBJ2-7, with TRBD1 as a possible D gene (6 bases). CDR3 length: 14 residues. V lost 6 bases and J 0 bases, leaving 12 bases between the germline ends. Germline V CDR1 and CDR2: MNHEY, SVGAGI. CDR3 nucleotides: TGTGCCAGCAGCCCGACAGGCCGCTCCTACGAGCAGTACTTC. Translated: CASSPTGRSYEQYF.

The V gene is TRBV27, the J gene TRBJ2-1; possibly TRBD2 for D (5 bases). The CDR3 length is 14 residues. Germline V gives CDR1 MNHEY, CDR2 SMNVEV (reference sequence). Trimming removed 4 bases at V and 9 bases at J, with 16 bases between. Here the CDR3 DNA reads TGTGCCAGCAGTTCCCGGGGTTTTTTGGTTGAGCAGTTCTTC. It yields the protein CASSSRGFLVEQFF.

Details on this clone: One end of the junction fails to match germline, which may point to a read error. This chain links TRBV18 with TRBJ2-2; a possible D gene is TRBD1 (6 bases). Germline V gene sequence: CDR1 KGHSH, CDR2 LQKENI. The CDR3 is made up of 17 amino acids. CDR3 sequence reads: CASSPQGSPLYTGELFF. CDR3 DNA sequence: TGTGCCAGCTCCCCACAGGGATCCCCACTCTACACCGGGGAGCTGTTTTTT.

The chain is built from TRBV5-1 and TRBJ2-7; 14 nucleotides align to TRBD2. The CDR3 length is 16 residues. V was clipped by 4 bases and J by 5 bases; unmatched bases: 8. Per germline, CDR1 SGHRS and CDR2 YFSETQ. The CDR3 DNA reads TGCGCCAGCAGCCTAAACCCGACTAGCGGGAGGGACGAGCAGTACGTC. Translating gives CASSLNPTSGRDEQYV.

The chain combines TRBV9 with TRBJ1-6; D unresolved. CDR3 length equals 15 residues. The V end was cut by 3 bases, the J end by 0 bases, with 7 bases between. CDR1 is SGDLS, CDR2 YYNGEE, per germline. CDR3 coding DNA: TGTGCCAGCAGCGCGGTGGGCTCCTATAATTCACCCCTCCACTTT. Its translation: CASSAVGSYNSPLHF.

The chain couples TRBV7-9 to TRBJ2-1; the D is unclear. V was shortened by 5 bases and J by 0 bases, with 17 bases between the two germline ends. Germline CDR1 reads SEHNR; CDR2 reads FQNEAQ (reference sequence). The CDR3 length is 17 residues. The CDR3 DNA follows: TGTGCCAGCAGCCAATCACTACACCCGTACTCCTACAATGAGCAGTTCTTC. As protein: CASSQSLHPYSYNEQFF.

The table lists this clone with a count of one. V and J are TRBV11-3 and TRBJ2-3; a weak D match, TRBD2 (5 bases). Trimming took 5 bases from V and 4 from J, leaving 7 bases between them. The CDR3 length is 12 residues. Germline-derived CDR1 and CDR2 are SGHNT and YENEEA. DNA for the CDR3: TGTGCCAGCAGCCAGGACTCAGATACGCAGTATTTT. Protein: CASSQDSDTQYF.

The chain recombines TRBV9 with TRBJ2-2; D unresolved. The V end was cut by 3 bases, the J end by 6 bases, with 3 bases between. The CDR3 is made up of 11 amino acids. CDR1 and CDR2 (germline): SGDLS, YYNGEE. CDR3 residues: CASSAAGELFF. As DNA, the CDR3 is TGTGCCAGCAGCGCTGCCGGGGAGCTGTTTTTT.

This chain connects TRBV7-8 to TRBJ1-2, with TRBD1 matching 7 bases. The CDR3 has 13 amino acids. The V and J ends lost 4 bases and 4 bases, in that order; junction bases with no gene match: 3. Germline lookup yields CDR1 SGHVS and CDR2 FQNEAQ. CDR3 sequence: CASSYDRAYGYTF. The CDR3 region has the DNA TGTGCCAGCAGCTACGACAGGGCCTATGGCTACACCTTC.

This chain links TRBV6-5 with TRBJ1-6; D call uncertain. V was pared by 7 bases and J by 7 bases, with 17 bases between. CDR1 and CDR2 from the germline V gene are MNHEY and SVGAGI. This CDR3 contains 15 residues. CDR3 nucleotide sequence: TGTGCCAGCACCGTCATGGCCTTGAGGAATTCACCCCTCCACTTT. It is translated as CASTVMALRNSPLHF.

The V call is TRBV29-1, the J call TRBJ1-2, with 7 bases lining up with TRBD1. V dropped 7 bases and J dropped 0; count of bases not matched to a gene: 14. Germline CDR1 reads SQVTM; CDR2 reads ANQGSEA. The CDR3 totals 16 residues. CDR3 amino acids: CSASRGGGSANYGYTF. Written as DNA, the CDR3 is TGCAGCGCCTCAAGGGGAGGGGGCAGCGCTAACTATGGCTACACCTTC.

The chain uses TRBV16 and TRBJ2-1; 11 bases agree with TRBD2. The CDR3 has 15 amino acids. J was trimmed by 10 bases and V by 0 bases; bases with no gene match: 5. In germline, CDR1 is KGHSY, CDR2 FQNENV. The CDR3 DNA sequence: TGTGCCAGCAGCCAATCTACTAGCGGGGGCCTCGAGCAGTTCTTC. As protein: CASSQSTSGGLEQFF.

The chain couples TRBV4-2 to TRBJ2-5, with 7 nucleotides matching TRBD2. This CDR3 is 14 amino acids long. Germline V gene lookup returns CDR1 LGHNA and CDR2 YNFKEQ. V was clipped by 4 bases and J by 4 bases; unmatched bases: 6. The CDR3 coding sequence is TGTGCCAGCAGCCGAGCGGGGTTGGGAGAGACCCAGTACTTC. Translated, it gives CASSRAGLGETQYF.

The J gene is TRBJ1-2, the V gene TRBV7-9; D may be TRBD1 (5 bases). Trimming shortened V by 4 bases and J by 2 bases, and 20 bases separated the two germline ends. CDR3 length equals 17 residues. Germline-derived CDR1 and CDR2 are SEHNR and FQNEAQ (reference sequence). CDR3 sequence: CASSSPDEGPSNYGYTF. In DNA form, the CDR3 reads TGTGCCAGCAGCTCCCCGGACGAGGGGCCGTCGAACTATGGCTACACCTTC.

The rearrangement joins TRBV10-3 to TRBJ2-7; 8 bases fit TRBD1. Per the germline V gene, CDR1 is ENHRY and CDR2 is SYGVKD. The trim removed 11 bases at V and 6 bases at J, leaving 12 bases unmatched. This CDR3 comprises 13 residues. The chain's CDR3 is CAVNDRGWGEQYF. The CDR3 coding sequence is TGTGCCGTCAACGACAGGGGTTGGGGCGAGCAGTACTTC.

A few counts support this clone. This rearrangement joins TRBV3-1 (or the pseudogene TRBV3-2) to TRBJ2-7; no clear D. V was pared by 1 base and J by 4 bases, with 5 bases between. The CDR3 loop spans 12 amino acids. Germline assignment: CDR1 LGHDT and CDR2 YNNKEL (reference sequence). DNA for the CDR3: TGTGCCAGCAGCCAAGGACGTTACGAGCAGTACGTC. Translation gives CASSQGRYEQYV.

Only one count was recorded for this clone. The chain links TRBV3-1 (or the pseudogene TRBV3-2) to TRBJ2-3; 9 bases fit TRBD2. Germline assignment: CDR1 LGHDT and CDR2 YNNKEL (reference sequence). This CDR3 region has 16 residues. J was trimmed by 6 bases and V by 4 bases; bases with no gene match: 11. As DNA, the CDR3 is TGTGCCAGCAGCCCTTATATTAGCGGGGGAGGCGATACGCAGTATTTT. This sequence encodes CASSPYISGGGDTQYF.

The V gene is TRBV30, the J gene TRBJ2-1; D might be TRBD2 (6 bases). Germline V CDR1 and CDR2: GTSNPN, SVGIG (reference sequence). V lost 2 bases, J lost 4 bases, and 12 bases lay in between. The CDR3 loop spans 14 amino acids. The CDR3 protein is CAWSRRDSYNEQFF. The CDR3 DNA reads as TGTGCCTGGAGTCGGCGGGACTCATACAATGAGCAGTTCTTC.

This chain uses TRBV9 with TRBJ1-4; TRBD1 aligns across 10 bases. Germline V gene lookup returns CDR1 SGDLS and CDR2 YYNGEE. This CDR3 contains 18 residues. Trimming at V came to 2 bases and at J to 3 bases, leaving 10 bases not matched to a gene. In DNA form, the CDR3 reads TGTGCCAGCAGCGTCGACAGGGGGCTCCCTTCTCCTAATGAAAAACTGTTTTTT. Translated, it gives CASSVDRGLPSPNEKLFF. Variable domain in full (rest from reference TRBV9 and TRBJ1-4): DSGVTQTPKHLITATGQRVTLRCSPRSGDLSVYWYQQSLDQGLQFLIQYYNGEERAKGNILERFSAQQFPDLHSELNLSSLELGDSALYFCASSVDRGLPSPNEKLFFGSGTQLSVL.

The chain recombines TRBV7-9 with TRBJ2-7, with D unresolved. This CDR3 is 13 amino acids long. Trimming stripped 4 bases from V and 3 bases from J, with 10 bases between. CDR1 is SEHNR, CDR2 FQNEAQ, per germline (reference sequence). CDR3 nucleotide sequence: TGTGCCAGCAGCTCTGGACGGTTCTACGAGCAGTACGTC. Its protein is CASSSGRFYEQYV.

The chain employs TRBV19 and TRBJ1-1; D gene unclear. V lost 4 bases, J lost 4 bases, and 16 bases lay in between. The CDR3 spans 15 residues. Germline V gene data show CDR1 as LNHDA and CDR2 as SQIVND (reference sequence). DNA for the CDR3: TGTGCCAGTAGTACCTACGAGGGCGGCATCACTGAAGCTTTCTTT. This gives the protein CASSTYEGGITEAFF.

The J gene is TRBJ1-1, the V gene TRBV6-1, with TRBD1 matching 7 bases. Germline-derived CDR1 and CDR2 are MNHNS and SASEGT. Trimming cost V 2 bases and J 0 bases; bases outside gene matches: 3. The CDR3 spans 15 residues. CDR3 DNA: TGTGCCAGCAGTGAACCGGGACAGATGAACACTGAAGCTTTCTTT. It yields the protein CASSEPGQMNTEAFF.

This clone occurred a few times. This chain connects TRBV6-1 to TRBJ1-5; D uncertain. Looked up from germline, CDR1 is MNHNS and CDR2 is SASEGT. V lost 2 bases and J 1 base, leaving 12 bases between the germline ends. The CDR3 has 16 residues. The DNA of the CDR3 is TGTGCCAGCAGTGAAACCCCGAAATGGAGCAATCAGCCCCAGCATTTT. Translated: CASSETPKWSNQPQHF.

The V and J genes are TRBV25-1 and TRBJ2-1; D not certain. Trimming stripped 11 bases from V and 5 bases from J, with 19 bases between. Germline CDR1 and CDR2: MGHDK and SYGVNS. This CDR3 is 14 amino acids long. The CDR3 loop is CAGLRESPDNEQFF. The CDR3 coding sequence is TGTGCCGGCCTACGCGAGTCCCCCGACAATGAGCAGTTCTTC.

The CDR3 bases are TGTGCCTGGAGTGTATATCAGGGAAGGACTTTCTTT. This codes for CAWSVYQGRTFF. The V gene is TRBV30, the J gene TRBJ1-1, with D maybe TRBD1 (5 bases). This CDR3 is built from 12 residues. Germline V gene sequence: CDR1 GTSNPN, CDR2 SVGIG (reference sequence). Trimming took off 0 bases at V and 12 bases at J, with 14 bases between the two ends.

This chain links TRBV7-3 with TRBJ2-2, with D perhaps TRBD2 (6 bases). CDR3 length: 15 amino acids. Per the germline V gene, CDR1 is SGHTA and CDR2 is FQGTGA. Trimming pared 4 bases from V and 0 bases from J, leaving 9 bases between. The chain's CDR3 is CASSSAGTNTGELFF. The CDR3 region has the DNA TGTGCCAGCAGCTCGGCGGGGACGAACACCGGGGAGCTGTTTTTT.

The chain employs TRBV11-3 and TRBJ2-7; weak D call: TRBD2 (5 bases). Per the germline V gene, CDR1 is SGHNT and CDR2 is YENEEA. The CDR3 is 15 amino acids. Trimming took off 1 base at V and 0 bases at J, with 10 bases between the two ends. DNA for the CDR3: TGTGCCAGCAGCTTAGGAGATCGGGGCTCCTACGAGCAGTACTTC. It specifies CASSLGDRGSYEQYF. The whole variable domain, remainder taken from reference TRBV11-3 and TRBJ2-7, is EAGVVQSPRYKIIEKKQPVAFWCNPISGHNTLYWYLQNLGQGPELLIRYENEEAVDDSQLPKDRFSAERLKGVDSTLKIQPAELGDSAVYLCASSLGDRGSYEQYFGPGTRLTVT.